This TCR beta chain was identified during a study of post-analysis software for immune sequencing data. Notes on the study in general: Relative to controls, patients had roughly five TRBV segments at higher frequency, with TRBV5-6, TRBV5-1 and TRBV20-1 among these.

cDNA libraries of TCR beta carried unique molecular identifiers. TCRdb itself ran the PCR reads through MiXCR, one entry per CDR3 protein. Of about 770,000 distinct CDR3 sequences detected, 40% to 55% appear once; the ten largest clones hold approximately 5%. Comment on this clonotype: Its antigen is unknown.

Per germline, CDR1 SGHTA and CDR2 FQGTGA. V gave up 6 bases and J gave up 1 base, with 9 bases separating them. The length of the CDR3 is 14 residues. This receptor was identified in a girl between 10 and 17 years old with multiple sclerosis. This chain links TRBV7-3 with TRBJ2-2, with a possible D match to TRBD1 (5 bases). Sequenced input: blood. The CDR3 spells CASRRTKNTGELFF. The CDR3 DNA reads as TGTGCCAGCAGGCGGACAAAGAACACCGGGGAGCTGTTTTTT.